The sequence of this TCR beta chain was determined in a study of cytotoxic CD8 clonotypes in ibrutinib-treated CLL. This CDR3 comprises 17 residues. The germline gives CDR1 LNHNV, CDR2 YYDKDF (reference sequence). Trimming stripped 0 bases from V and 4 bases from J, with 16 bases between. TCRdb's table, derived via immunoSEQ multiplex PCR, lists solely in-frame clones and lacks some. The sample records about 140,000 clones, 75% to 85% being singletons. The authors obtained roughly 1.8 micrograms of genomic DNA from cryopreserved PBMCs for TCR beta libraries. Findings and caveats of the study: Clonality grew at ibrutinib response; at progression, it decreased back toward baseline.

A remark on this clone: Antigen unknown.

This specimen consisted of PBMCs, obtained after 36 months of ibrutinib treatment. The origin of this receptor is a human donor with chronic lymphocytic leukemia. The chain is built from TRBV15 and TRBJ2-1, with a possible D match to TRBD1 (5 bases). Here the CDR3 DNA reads TGTGCCACCAGCAGAGATTTTTTCATCGACAGATACAATGAGCAGTTCTTC. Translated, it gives CATSRDFFIDRYNEQFF.